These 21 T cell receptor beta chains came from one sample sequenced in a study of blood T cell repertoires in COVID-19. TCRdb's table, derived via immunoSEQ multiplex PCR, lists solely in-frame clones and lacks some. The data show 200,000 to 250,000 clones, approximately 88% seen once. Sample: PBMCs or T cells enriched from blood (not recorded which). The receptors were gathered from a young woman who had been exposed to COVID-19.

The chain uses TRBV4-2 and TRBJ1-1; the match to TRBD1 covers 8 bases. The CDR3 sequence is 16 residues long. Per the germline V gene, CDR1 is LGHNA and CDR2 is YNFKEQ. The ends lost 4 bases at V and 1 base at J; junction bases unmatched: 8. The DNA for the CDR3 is TGTGCCAGCAGCCGAGAACCCGGGACAGGGAACACTGAAGCTTTCTTT. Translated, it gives CASSREPGTGNTEAFF.

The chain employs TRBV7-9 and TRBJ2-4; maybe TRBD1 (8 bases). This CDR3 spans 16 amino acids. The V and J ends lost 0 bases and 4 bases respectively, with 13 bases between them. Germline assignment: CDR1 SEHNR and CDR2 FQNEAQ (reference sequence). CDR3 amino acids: CASSLAGGTGKNIQYF. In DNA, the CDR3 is TGTGCCAGCAGCTTAGCGGGGGGGACAGGAAAAAACATTCAGTACTTC.

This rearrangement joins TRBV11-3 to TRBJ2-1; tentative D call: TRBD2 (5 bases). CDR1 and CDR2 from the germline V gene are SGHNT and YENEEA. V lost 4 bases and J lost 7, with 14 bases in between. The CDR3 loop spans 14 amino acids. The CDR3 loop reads CASSSGLSRNEQFF. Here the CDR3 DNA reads TGTGCCAGCAGCTCCGGACTTTCCCGGAATGAGCAGTTCTTC.

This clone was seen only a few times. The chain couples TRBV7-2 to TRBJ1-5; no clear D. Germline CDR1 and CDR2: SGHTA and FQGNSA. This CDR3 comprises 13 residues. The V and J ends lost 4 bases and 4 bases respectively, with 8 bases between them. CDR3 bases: TGTGCCAGCAGCTCGCAGAGGAATCAGCCCCAGCATTTT. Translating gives CASSSQRNQPQHF.

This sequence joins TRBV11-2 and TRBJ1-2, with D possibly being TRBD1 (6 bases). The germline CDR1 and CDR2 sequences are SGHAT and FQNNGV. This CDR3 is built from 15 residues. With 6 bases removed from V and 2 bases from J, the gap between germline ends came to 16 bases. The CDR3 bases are TGTGCCAGCAGGCGTACAGGGAAGCGGAACTATGGCTACACCTTC. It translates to CASRRTGKRNYGYTF.

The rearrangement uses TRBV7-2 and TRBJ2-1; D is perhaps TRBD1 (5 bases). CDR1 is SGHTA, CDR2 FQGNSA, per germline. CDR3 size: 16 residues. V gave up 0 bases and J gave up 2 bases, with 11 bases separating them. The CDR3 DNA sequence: TGTGCCAGCAGCTTAGCCGCGACAGTAGCCTACAATGAGCAGTTCTTC. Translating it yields CASSLAATVAYNEQFF.

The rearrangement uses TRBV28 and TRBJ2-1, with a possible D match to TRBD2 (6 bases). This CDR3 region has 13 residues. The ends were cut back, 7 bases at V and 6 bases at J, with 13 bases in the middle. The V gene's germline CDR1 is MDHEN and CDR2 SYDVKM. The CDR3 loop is CASKSPGSNEQFF. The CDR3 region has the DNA TGTGCCAGCAAGTCCCCCGGGAGCAATGAGCAGTTCTTC.

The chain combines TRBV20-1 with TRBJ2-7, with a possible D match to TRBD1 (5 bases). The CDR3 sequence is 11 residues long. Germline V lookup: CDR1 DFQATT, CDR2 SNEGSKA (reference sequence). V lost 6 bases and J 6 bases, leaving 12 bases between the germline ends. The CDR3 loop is CSAGTGTEQYF. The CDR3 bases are TGCAGTGCCGGCACAGGAACCGAGCAGTACTTC.

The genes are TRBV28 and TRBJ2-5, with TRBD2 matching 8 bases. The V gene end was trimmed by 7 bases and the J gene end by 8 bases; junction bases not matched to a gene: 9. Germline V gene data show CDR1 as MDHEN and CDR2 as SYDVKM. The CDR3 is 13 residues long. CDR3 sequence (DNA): TGTGCCAGCATCGGGGACGGGAGGGATACCCAGTACTTC. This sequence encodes CASIGDGRDTQYF.

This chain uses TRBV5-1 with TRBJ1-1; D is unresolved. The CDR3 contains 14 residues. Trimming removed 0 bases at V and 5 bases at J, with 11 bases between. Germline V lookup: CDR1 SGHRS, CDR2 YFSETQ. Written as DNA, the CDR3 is TGCGCCAGCAGCTTGGGACCGGGTCGTACTGAAGCTTTCTTT. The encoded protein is CASSLGPGRTEAFF.

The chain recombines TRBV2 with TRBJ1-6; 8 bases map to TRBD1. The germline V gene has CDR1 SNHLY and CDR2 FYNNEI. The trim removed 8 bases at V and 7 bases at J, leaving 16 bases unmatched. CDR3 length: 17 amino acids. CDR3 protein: CASGSQGGPVRNSPLHF. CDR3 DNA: TGTGCCAGCGGGTCACAGGGGGGCCCTGTTAGGAATTCACCCCTCCACTTT.

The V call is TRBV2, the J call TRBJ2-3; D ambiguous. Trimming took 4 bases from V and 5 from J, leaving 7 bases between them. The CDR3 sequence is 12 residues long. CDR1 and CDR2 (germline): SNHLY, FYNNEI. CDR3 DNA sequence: TGTGCCAGCAGTGTTACCGGAGATACGCAGTATTTT. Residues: CASSVTGDTQYF.

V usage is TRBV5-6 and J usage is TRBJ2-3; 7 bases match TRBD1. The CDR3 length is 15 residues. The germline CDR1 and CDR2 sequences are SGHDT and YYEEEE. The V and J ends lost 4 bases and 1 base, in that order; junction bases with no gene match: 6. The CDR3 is CASSPGTVGTDTQYF. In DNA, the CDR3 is TGTGCCAGCAGCCCCGGGACAGTCGGCACAGATACGCAGTATTTT.

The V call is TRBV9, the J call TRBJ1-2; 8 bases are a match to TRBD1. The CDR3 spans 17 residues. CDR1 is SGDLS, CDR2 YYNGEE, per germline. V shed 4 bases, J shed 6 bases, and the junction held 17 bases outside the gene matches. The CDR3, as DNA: TGTGCCAGCAGCCCCCGGACAGGGTATAGCGTGGTGGATGGCTACACCTTC. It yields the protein CASSPRTGYSVVDGYTF.

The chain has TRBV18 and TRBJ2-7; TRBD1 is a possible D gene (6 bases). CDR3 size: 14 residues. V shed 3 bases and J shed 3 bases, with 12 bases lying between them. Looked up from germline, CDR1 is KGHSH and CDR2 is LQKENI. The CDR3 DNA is TGTGCCAGCTCACCCCGGGACAAGAGCTACGAGCAGTACTTC. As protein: CASSPRDKSYEQYF.

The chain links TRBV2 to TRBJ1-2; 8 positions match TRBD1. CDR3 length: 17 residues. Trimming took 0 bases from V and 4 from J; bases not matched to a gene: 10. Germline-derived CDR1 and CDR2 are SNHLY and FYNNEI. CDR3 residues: CASSEAGRGRWAYGYTF. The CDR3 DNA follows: TGTGCCAGCAGTGAAGCAGGCAGGGGGCGATGGGCCTATGGCTACACCTTC.

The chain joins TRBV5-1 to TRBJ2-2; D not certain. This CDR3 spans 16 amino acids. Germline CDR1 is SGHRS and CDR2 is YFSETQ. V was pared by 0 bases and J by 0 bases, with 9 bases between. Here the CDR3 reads CASSLDGGANTGELFF. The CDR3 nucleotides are TGCGCCAGCAGCTTGGATGGCGGAGCGAACACCGGGGAGCTGTTTTTT.

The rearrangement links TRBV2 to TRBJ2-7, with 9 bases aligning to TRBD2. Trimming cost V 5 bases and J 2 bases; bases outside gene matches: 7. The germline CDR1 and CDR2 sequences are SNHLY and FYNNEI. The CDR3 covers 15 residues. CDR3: CASSLLTSGAYEQYF. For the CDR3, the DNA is TGTGCCAGCAGTCTTCTGACTAGCGGCGCCTACGAGCAGTACTTC. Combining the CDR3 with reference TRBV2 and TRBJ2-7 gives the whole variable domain EPEVTQTPSHQVTQMGQEVILRCVPISNHLYFYWYRQILGQKVEFLVSFYNNEISEKSEIFDDQFSVERPDGSNFTLKIRSTKLEDSAMYFCASSLLTSGAYEQYFGPGTRLTVT.

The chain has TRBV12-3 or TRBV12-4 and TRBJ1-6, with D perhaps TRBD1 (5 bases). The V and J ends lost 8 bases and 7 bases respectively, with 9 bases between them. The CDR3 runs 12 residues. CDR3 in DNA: TGTGCCAGCGGGCGGACAAATTCACCCCTCCACTTT. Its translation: CASGRTNSPLHF.

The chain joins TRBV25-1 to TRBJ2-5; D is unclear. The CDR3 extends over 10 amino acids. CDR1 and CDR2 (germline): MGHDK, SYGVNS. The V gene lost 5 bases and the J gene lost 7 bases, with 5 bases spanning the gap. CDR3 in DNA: TGTGCCAGCAGTCTCGGGACCCAGTACTTC. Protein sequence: CASSLGTQYF.

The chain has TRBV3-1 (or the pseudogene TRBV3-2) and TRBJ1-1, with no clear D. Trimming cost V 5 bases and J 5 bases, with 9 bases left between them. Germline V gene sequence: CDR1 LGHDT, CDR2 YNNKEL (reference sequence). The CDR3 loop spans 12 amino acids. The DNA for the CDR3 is TGTGCCAGCAGCAGTCGGAGTACTGAAGCTTTCTTT. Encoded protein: CASSSRSTEAFF.